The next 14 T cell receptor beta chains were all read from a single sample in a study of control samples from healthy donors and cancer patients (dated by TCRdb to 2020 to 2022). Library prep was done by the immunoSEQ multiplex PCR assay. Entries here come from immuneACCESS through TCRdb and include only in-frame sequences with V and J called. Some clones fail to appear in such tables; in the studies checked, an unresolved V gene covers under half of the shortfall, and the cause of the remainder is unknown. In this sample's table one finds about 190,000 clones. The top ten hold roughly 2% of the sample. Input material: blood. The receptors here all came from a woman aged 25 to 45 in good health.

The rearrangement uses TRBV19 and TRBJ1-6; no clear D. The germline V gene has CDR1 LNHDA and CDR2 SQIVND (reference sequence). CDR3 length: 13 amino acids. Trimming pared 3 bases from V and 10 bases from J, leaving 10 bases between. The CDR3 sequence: CASSMGGKSPLHF. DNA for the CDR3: TGTGCCAGTAGTATGGGCGGGAAGTCACCCCTCCACTTT. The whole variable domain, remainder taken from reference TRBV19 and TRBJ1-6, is DGGITQSPKYLFRKEGQNVTLSCEQNLNHDAMYWYRQDPGQGLRLIYYSQIVNDFQKGDIAEGYSVSREKKESFPLTVTSAQKNPTAFYLCASSMGGKSPLHFGNGTRLTVT.

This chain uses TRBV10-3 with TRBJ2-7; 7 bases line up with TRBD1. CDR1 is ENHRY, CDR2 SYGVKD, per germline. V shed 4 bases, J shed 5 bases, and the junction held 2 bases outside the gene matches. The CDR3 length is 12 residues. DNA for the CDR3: TGTGCCATCAGTGCAGGGGGTCACGAGCAGTACTTC. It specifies CAISAGGHEQYF.

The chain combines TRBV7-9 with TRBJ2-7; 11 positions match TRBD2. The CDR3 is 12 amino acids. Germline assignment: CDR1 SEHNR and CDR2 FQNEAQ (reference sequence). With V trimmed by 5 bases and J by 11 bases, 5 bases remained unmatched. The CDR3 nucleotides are TGTGCCAGCAGCCGTACTAGCGGGGGAAAGTACTTC. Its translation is CASSRTSGGKYF.

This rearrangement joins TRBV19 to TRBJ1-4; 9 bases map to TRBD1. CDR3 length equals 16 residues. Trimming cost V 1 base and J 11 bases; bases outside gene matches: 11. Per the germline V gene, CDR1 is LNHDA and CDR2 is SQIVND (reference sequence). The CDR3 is CASSIGVDRGREKLFF. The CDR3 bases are TGTGCCAGTAGTATAGGCGTCGACAGGGGGAGAGAGAAACTGTTTTTT.

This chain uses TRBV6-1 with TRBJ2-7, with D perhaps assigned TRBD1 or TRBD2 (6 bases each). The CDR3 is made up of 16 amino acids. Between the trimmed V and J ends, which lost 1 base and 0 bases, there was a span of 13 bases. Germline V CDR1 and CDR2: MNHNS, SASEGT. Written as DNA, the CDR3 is TGTGCCAGCAGTGAAGGGATGAGGGGGGCCTCCTACGAGCAGTACTTC. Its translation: CASSEGMRGASYEQYF.

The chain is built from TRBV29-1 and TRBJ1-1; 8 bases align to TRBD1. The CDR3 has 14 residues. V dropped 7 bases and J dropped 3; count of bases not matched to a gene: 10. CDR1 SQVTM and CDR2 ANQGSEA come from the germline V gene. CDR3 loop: CSGGQGEGDTEAFF. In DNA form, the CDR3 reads TGCAGCGGTGGACAGGGCGAAGGGGACACTGAAGCTTTCTTT.

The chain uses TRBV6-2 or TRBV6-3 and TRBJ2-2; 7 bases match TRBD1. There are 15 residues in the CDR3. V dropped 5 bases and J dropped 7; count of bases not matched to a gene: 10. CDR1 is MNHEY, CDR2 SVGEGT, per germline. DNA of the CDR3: TGTGCCAGCAGTCTGGGGACAGAAGTAATCGGGGAGCTGTTTTTT. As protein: CASSLGTEVIGELFF.

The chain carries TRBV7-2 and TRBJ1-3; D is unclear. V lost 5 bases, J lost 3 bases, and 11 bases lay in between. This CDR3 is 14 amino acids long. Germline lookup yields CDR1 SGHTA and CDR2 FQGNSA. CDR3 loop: CASSDAGLGNTIYF. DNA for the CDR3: TGTGCCAGCAGCGACGCAGGCCTTGGAAACACCATATATTTT.

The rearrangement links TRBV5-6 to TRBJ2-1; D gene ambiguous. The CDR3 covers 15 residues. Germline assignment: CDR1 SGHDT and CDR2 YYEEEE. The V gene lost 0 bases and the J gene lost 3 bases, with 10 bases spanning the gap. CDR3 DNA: TGTGCCAGCAGCTTGGCCCCCAGCGACTACAATGAGCAGTTCTTC. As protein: CASSLAPSDYNEQFF. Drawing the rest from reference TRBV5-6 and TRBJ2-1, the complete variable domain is DAGVTQSPTHLIKTRGQQVTLRCSPKSGHDTVSWYQQALGQGPQFIFQYYEEEERQRGNFPDRFSGHQFPNYSSELNVNALLLGDSALYLCASSLAPSDYNEQFFGPGTRLTVL.

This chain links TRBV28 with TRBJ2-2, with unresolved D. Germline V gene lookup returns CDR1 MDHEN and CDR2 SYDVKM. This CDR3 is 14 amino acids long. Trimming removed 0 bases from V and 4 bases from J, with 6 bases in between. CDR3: CASSLWVITGELFF. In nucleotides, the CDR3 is TGTGCCAGCAGTTTATGGGTAATCACCGGGGAGCTGTTTTTT.

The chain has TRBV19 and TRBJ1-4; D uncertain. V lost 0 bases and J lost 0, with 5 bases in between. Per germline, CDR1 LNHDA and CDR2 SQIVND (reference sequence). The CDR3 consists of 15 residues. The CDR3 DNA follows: TGTGCCAGTAGTATAGAGGGAGCAACTAATGAAAAACTGTTTTTT. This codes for CASSIEGATNEKLFF. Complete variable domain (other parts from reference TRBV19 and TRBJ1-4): DGGITQSPKYLFRKEGQNVTLSCEQNLNHDAMYWYRQDPGQGLRLIYYSQIVNDFQKGDIAEGYSVSREKKESFPLTVTSAQKNPTAFYLCASSIEGATNEKLFFGSGTQLSVL.

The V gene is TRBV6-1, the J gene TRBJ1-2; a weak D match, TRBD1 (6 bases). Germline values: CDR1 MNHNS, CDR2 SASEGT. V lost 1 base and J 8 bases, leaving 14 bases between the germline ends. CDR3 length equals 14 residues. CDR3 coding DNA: TGTGCCAGCAGTGAAGGCCGGGACATCGGCGGCTACACCTTC. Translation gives CASSEGRDIGGYTF.

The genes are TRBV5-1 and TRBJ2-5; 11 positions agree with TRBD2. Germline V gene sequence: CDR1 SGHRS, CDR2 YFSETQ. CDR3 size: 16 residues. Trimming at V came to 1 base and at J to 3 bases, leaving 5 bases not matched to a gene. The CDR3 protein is CASSLRGLAAKETQYF. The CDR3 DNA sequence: TGCGCCAGCAGCTTGCGGGGACTAGCGGCAAAAGAGACCCAGTACTTC. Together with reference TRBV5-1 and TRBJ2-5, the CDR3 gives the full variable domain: KAGVTQTPRYLIKTRGQQVTLSCSPISGHRSVSWYQQTPGQGLQFLFEYFSETQRNKGNFPGRFSGRQFSNSRSEMNVSTLELGDSALYLCASSLRGLAAKETQYFGPGTRLLVL.

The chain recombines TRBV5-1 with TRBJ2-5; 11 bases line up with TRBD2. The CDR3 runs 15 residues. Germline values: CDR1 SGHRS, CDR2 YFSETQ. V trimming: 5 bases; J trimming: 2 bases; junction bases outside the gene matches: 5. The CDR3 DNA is TGCGCCAGCAGTCGTAGCGGGGGGGGGCAAGAGACCCAGTACTTC. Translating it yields CASSRSGGGQETQYF.